The clone carrying this T cell receptor beta chain appeared a few times. This sample is drawn from a study of blood T cell repertoires in COVID-19. At the level of the study: Spain, Italy and the United States supplied samples that represented acute and convalescent COVID-19.

Participants came from about two dozen US areas, aged about 18 to 90 years. Measured with immunoSEQ multiplex PCR; TCRdb has only the in-frame clones, and not every one. The sample lists about 240,000 clones; 75% to 90% were seen once. Germline trimming cut 2 bases from V and 7 bases from J; bases unmatched to any gene: 12. The length of the CDR3 is 16 residues. Germline lookup yields CDR1 MNHEY and CDR2 SMNVEV (reference sequence). Sequenced input: PBMCs or T cells enriched from blood (not recorded which). This chain links TRBV27 with TRBJ1-2, with TRBD1 identical over 8 bases. The source of this sequence is a man between 35 and 55 years old who had recovered from COVID-19. The CDR3 sequence: CASSLISGGKEPGYTF. For the CDR3, the DNA is TGTGCCAGCAGTTTAATTTCAGGGGGCAAGGAGCCTGGCTACACCTTC.